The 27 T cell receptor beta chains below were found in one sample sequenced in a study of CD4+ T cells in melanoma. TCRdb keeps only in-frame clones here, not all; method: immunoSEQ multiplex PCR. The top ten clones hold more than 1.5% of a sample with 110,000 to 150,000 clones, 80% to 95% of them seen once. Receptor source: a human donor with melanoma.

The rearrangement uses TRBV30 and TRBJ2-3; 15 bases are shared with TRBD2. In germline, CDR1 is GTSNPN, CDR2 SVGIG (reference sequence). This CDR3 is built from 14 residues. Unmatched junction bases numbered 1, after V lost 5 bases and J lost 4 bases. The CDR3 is CAWRTSGGADTQYF. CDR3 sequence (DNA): TGTGCCTGGCGGACTAGCGGGGGGGCAGATACGCAGTATTTT.

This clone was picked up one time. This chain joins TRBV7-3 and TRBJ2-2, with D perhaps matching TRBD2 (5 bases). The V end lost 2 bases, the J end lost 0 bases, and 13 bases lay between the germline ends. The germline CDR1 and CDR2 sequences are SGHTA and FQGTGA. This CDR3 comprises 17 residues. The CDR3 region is CASSLSELRANTGELFF. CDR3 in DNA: TGTGCCAGCAGCTTATCCGAATTGAGGGCGAACACCGGGGAGCTGTTTTTT.

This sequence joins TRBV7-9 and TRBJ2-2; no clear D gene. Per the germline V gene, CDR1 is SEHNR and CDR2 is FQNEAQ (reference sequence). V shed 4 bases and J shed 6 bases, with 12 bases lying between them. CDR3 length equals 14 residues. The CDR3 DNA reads TGTGCCAGCAGCTCCGTCATAAACCCCGGGGAGCTGTTTTTT. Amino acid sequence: CASSSVINPGELFF.

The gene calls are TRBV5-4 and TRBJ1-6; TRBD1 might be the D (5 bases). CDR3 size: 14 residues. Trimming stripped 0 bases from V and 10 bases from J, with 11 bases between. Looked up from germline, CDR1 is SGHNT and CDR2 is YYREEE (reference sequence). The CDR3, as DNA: TGTGCCAGCAGCTTGGGCGCCAGGGAATCACCCCTCCACTTT. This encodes CASSLGARESPLHF.

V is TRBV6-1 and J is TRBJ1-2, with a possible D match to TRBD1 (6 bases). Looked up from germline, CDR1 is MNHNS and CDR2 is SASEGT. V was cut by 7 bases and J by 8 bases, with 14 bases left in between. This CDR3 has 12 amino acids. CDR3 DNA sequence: TGTGCCAGCAACGGGGTAGGGGGAGGCTACACCTTC. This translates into CASNGVGGGYTF.

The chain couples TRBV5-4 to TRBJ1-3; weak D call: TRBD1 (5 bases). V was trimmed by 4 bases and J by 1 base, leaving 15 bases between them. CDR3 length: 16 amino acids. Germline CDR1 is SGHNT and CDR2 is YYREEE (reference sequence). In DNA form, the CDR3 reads TGTGCCAGCAGCAACTCCAGGGTGAGGTCTGGAAACACCATATATTTT. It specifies CASSNSRVRSGNTIYF.

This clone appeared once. The CDR3 DNA sequence: TGTGCCAGCAGCCCCTCGCGGGTGGCGAATAATTCACCCCTCCACTTT. As protein: CASSPSRVANNSPLHF. J is TRBJ1-6 and V is TRBV6-6; D not resolved. V was pared by 6 bases and J by 5 bases, with 17 bases between. CDR3 length: 16 residues. Germline V gene sequence: CDR1 MNHNY, CDR2 SVGAGI (reference sequence).

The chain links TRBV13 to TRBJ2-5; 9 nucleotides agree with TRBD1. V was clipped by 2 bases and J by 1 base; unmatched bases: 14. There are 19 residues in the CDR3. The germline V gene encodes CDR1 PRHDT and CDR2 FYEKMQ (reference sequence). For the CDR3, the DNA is TGTGCCAGCAGCTTACAGGCTCCGGGACAGGGACATTTCCAAGAGACCCAGTACTTC. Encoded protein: CASSLQAPGQGHFQETQYF.

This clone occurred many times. CDR3 sequence: CASSLDQGAYSPLHF. The CDR3 DNA is TGTGCCAGCAGCTTAGACCAGGGGGCCTATTCACCCCTCCACTTT. The rearrangement uses TRBV5-6 and TRBJ1-6, with 8 bases that match TRBD1. Per the germline V gene, CDR1 is SGHDT and CDR2 is YYEEEE. The ends lost 2 bases at V and 8 bases at J; junction bases unmatched: 6. There are 15 residues in the CDR3.

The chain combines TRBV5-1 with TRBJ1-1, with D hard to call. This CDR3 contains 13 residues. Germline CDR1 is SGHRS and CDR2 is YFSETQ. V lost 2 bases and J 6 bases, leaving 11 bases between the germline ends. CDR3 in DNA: TGCGCCAGCAGCTTTAACGTAGCTTCTGAAGCTTTCTTT. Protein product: CASSFNVASEAFF.

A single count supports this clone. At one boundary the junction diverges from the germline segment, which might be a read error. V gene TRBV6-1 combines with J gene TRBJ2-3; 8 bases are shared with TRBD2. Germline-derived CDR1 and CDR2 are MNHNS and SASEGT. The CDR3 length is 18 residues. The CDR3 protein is CASREARLAGGPADTQYF. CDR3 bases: TGTGCCAGCAGAGAAGCTCGCCTGGCGGGGGGTCCAGCAGATACGCAGTATTTT.

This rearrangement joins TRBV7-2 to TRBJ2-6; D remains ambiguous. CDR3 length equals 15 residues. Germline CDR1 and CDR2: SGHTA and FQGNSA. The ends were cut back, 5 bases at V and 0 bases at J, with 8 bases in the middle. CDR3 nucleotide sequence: TGTGCCAGCAGCCTTGACGCCTCTGGGGCCAACGTCCTGACTTTC. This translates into CASSLDASGANVLTF.

The CDR3 protein is CASSHIGWAYEQYF. DNA of the CDR3: TGTGCCAGCAGCCACATTGGATGGGCCTACGAGCAGTACTTC. The gene calls are TRBV11-2 and TRBJ2-7; D ambiguous. CDR1 and CDR2 from the germline V gene are SGHAT and FQNNGV. The CDR3 sequence is 14 residues long. V was clipped by 5 bases and J by 2 bases, with 13 bases between them.

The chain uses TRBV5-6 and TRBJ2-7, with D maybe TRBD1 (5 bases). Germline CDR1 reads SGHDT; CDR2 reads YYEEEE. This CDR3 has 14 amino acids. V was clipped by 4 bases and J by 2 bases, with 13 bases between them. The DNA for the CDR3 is TGTGCCAGCAGCGACACGACAGTTACCTACGAGCAGTACTTC. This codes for CASSDTTVTYEQYF. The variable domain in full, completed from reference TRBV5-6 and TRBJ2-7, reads DAGVTQSPTHLIKTRGQQVTLRCSPKSGHDTVSWYQQALGQGPQFIFQYYEEEERQRGNFPDRFSGHQFPNYSSELNVNALLLGDSALYLCASSDTTVTYEQYFGPGTRLTVT.

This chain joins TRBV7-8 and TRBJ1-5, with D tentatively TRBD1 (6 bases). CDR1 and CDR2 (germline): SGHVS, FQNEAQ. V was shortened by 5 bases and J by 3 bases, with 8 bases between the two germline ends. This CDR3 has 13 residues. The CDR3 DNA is TGTGCCAGCAGCGGACAGATCAATCAGCCCCAGCATTTT. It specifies CASSGQINQPQHF.

CDR3 residues: CASSPTGGEYNEQFF. The CDR3 DNA sequence: TGTGCCAGCAGCCCTACAGGGGGCGAATACAATGAGCAGTTCTTC. This chain connects TRBV9 to TRBJ2-1; 9 bases agree with TRBD1. The V and J ends lost 4 bases and 4 bases, in that order; junction bases with no gene match: 6. The CDR3 is made up of 15 amino acids. From germline, CDR1 is SGDLS and CDR2 YYNGEE. Together with reference TRBV9 and TRBJ2-1, the CDR3 gives the full variable domain: DSGVTQTPKHLITATGQRVTLRCSPRSGDLSVYWYQQSLDQGLQFLIQYYNGEERAKGNILERFSAQQFPDLHSELNLSSLELGDSALYFCASSPTGGEYNEQFFGPGTRLTVL.

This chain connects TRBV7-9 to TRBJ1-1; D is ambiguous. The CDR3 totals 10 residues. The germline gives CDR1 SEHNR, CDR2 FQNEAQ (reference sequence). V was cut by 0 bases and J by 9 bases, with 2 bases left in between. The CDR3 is CASSLAKAFF. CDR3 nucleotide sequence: TGTGCCAGCAGCTTAGCCAAAGCTTTCTTT. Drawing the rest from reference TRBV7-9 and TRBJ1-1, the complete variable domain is DTGVSQNPRHKITKRGQNVTFRCDPISEHNRLYWYRQTLGQGPEFLTYFQNEAQLEKSRLLSDRFSAERPKGSFSTLEIQRTEQGDSAMYLCASSLAKAFFGQGTRLTVV.

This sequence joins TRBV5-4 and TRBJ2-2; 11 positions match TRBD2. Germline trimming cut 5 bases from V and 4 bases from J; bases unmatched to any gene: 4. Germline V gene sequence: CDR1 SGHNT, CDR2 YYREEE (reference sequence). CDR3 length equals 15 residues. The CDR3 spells CASSAGTSGTGELFF. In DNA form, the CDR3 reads TGTGCCAGCAGTGCCGGGACTAGCGGCACCGGGGAGCTGTTTTTT.

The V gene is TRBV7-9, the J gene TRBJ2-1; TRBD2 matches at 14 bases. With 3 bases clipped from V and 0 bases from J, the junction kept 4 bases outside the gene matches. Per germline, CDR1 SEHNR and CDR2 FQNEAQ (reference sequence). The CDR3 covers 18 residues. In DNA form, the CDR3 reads TGTGCCAGCAGCTTTGGACTAGCGGGGGGATTCTCCTACAATGAGCAGTTCTTC. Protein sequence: CASSFGLAGGFSYNEQFF.

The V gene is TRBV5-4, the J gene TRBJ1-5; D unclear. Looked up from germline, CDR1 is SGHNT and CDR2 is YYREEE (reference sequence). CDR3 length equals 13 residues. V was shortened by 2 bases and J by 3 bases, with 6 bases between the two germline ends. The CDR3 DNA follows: TGTGCCAGCAGCTTAAACATCAATCAGCCCCAGCATTTT. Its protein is CASSLNINQPQHF.

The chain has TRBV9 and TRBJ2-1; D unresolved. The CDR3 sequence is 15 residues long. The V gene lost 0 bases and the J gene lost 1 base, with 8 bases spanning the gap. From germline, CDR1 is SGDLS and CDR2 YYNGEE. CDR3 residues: CASSVGLGSYNEQFF. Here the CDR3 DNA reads TGTGCCAGCAGCGTAGGCCTGGGATCCTACAATGAGCAGTTCTTC.

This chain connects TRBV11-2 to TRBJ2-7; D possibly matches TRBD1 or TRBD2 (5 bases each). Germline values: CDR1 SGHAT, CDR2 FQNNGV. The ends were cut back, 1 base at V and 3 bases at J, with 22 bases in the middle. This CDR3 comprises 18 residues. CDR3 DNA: TGTGCCAGCAGCTTAGGCCGGGGACCCGCCAACCCTTTCTACGAGCAGTACTTC. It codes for CASSLGRGPANPFYEQYF.

The CDR3 is CASSPPMGTGGTEAFF. DNA for the CDR3: TGTGCCAGCTCACCACCGATGGGGACAGGGGGCACTGAAGCTTTCTTT. V is TRBV18 and J is TRBJ1-1; the match to TRBD1 covers 11 bases. Per the germline V gene, CDR1 is KGHSH and CDR2 is LQKENI. This CDR3 region has 16 residues. Losses at the gene ends were 0 bases for V and 4 bases for J; bases not matched to a gene: 4.

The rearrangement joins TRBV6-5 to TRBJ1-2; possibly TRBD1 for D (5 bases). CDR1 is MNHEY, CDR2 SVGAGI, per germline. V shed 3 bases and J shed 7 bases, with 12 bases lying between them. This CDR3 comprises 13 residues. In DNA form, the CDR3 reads TGTGCCAGCAGTTATTTGGGAGGGGCTGGCTACACCTTC. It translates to CASSYLGGAGYTF.

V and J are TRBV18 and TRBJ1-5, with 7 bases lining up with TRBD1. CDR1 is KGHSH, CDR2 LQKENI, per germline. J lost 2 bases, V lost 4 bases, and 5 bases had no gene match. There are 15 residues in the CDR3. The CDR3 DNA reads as TGTGCCAGCTCACTACAGGGGCTTGGCAATCAGCCCCAGCATTTT. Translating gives CASSLQGLGNQPQHF.

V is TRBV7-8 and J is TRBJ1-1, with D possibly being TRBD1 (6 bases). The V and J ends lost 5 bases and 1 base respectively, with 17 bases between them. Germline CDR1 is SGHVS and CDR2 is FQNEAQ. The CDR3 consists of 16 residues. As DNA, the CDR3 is TGTGCCAGCAGCCCCTATGGGGGGCGAAGGAACACTGAAGCTTTCTTT. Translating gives CASSPYGGRRNTEAFF.

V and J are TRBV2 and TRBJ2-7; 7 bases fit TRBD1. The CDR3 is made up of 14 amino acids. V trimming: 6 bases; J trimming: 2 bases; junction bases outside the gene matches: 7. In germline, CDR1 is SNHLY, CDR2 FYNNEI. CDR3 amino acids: CASRETGPAYEQYF. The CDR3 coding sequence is TGTGCCAGCAGGGAGACAGGGCCGGCCTACGAGCAGTACTTC.